This TCR beta chain was recovered during a study of T-cell memory formation after mild COVID-19. Of note for this clonotype: The antigen is undetermined.

Germline values: CDR1 SQVTM, CDR2 ANQGSEA. V lost 7 bases and J lost 1, with 13 bases in between. The CDR3 length is 13 residues. TCRdb re-called the 5' RACE reads with MiXCR, one entry per CDR3 protein. The table records fewer than 35,000 distinct CDR3 sequences, about 16% of them present only once. Study findings and constraints: A second wave of clones peaked on day 37, and their SARS-CoV-2 specificity went unconfirmed. Among CD4+ contracting clones, most were CM and EM, and CD8+ ones EMRA. Pre-infection memory showed some responding clones, and this suggested that cross-reactive memory joined.

This TCR was sampled from an adult who had mild COVID-19 (a few samples of this study predate the infection). Cell type and time point are not known. Material for sequencing was PBMCs or a T cell subset sorted from them (not recorded which). This chain joins TRBV29-1 and TRBJ1-1, with a possible D match to TRBD1 (6 bases). The CDR3 spells CSAAQGTNTEAFF. CDR3 DNA: TGCAGCGCTGCGCAGGGGACGAACACTGAAGCTTTCTTT.